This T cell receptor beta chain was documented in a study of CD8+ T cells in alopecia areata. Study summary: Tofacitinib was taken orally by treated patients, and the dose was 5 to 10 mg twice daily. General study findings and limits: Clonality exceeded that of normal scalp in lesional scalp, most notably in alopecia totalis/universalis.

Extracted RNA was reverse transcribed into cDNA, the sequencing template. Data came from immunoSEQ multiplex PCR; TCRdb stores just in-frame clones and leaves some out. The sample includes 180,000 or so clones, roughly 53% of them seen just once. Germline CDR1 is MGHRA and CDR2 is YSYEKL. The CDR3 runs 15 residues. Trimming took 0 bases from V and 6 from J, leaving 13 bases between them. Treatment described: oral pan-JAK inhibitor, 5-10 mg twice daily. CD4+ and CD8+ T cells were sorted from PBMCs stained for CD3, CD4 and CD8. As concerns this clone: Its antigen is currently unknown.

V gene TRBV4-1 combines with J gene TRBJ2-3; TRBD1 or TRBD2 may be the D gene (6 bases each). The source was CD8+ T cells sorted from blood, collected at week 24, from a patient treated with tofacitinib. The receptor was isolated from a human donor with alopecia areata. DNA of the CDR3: TGCGCCAGCAGCCAAGATATCCAGGGGAGGGATACGCAGTATTTT. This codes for CASSQDIQGRDTQYF.